This T cell receptor (beta chain) was obtained from a study of early T cells in non-severe SARS-CoV-2 infection. Study at large: RNA in bulk from unsorted whole blood was sequenced, and chains were unpaired.

This clonotype has at least ten counts. Its antigen is currently unknown. Looked up from germline, CDR1 is LGHDT and CDR2 is YNNKEL (reference sequence). This CDR3 is built from 16 residues. V was clipped by 3 bases and J by 7 bases, with 21 bases between them. In the library, individual cDNA molecules carried attached unique molecular identifiers. MiXCR, applied by TCRdb to the 5' RACE reads, yields one record per CDR3 protein. This table holds 50,000 to 60,000 distinct CDR3 sequences, around 6.6% found once. Study-level results: VDJdb-based matching was biased toward anti-spike CD8 responses and missed private and CD4 specificities.

Material: whole blood, obtained at baseline. The chain joins TRBV3-1 to TRBJ2-5, with a possible D match to TRBD2 (5 bases). The clonotype was recovered from an adult who was a healthcare worker with PCR-confirmed SARS-CoV-2 infection or an uninfected control (not recorded which). Here the CDR3 reads CASSHTIGISIGTQYF. DNA of the CDR3: TGTGCCAGCAGCCACACGATCGGGATCTCGATAGGGACCCAGTACTTC.